This T cell receptor (beta chain) was sequenced in a study of T cells after yellow fever vaccination. TCRdb reanalysed the 5' RACE reads using MiXCR and keeps one entry per CDR3 protein. The sample consists of some 350,000 distinct CDR3 sequences, roughly 4.3% of them appearing once. Whole-study results and caveats: Although most clonotypes did not, a small share appeared in both CD4 and CD8 compartments.

This clonotype was counted many times. The antigen is not known. This specimen was PBMCs, taken 5 days after the yellow fever booster vaccination. The sequence derives from a man aged 18 to 29 who received the YFV17D yellow fever vaccine.

The chain's CDR3 is CAISGTGDYGYTF. CDR3 sequence (DNA): TGTGCCATCTCCGGGACAGGGGATTATGGCTACACCTTC. The chain combines TRBV10-3 with TRBJ1-2; 10 nucleotides match TRBD1. Looked up from germline, CDR1 is ENHRY and CDR2 is SYGVKD. The CDR3 has 13 amino acids. Unmatched junction bases numbered 5, after V lost 8 bases and J lost 5 bases.